These T cell receptor beta chains were read from a single sample in a study of blood T cell repertoires in COVID-19. Clones were sequenced by immunoSEQ multiplex PCR, and TCRdb holds only the in-frame ones, with some missing. This table holds around 190,000 clones, around 76% found once. The specimen sequenced was PBMCs or T cells enriched from blood (not recorded which). All receptors come from a woman between 45 and 65 years old with acute COVID-19. Each CDR3 is given with its conserved first and last residue. Each record gives: V gene, D gene, clone size, J gene, CDR3 DNA, CDR3 protein. D genes are given only for firm matches. For some rows the clone size is stated as once, few or many, or as a class when expanded; others skip it.

V: TRBV10-1; D: .; size: once; J: TRBJ2-2; DNA: TGCGCCAGCAAGTCAGGATTCGGGGAGCTGTTTTTT; CDR3: CASKSGFGELFF
V: TRBV6-5; D: .; size: .; J: TRBJ2-4; DNA: TGTGCCAGCAATAACGGGGTGGCCAAAAACATTCAGTACTTC; CDR3: CASNNGVAKNIQYF
V: TRBV6-5; D: .; size: .; J: TRBJ1-2; DNA: TGTGCCAGCAACTCTCTATCAGGCTATGGCTACACCTTC; CDR3: CASNSLSGYGYTF
V: TRBV3-1/TRBV3-2; D: TRBD2; size: .; J: TRBJ2-1; DNA: TGTGCCAGCAGCCTCTTCGGCGGGGGGGCCGCGAATGAGCAGTTCTTC; CDR3: CASSLFGGGAANEQFF
V: TRBV11-2; D: TRBD1; size: .; J: TRBJ1-2; DNA: TGTGCCAGCAGCCCATTGACAGGGCGGAATGGCTACACCTTC; CDR3: CASSPLTGRNGYTF
V: TRBV28; D: TRBD2; size: .; J: TRBJ2-3; DNA: TGTGCCAGCAGTTTATCGCGGGGGGGCCCCACAGATACGCAGTATTTT; CDR3: CASSLSRGGPTDTQYF
V: TRBV6-5; D: .; size: .; J: TRBJ1-3; DNA: TGTGCCAGCATCCCAGACTCTGGAAACACCATATATTTT; CDR3: CASIPDSGNTIYF
V: TRBV19; D: .; size: .; J: TRBJ2-2; DNA: TGTGCCAGTACAAGTGGGGGCACGAACACCGGGGAGCTGTTTTTT; CDR3: CASTSGGTNTGELFF
V: TRBV11-2; D: .; size: .; J: TRBJ1-2; DNA: TGTGCCAGCAGCTTACAGTTCAACTATGGCTACACCTTC; CDR3: CASSLQFNYGYTF
V: TRBV5-1; D: .; size: .; J: TRBJ1-2; DNA: TGCGCCAGCAGCCGGGGGGCGGATAACTATGGCTACACCTTC; CDR3: CASSRGADNYGYTF
V: TRBV25-1; D: TRBD1; size: few; J: TRBJ2-3; DNA: TGTGCCAGCAGGGAAGGACAGGGGGCCTCCCCAGATACGCAGTATTTT; CDR3: CASREGQGASPDTQYF
V: TRBV7-8; D: .; size: .; J: TRBJ1-1; DNA: TGTGCCAGCAGCGCCAGAAACATGAACACTGAAGCTTTCTTT; CDR3: CASSARNMNTEAFF
V: TRBV6-6; D: .; size: .; J: TRBJ1-2; DNA: TGTGCCAGCAGTTACTCACAGGGAGCTAACTATGGCTACACCTTC; CDR3: CASSYSQGANYGYTF
V: TRBV19; D: .; size: .; J: TRBJ1-6; DNA: TGTGCCAGTAGTTTCAGCGACAGCTTTAATTCACCCCTCCACTTT; CDR3: CASSFSDSFNSPLHF
V: TRBV9; D: TRBD2; size: once; J: TRBJ2-1; DNA: TGTGCCAGGTGGGGACTAGCGGGCCGCGGCTCCTACAATGAGCAGTTCTTC; CDR3: CARWGLAGRGSYNEQFF
V: TRBV5-8; D: .; size: .; J: TRBJ1-6; DNA: TGTGCCAGCAGCTTGGACTGGAATTCACCCCTCCACTTT; CDR3: CASSLDWNSPLHF
V: TRBV19; D: .; size: .; J: TRBJ1-1; DNA: TGTGCCAGTAGTATCCCGACAACGCGGAACACTGAAGCTTTCTTT; CDR3: CASSIPTTRNTEAFF
V: TRBV6-5; D: .; size: .; J: TRBJ1-2; DNA: TGTGCCAGCCAAAAGGAGGGTTCTGGCTACACCTTC; CDR3: CASQKEGSGYTF
V: TRBV2; D: .; size: .; J: TRBJ1-4; DNA: TGTGCCAGCAGTGACGGGGTGAATGAAAAACTGTTTTTT; CDR3: CASSDGVNEKLFF
V: TRBV5-6; D: TRBD1; size: .; J: TRBJ1-3; DNA: TGTGCCAGCAGCCCCGGGACAGGGGCTGGAAACACCATATATTTT; CDR3: CASSPGTGAGNTIYF
V: TRBV7-6; D: TRBD2; size: .; J: TRBJ2-5; DNA: TGTGCCAGCACCCTAGGTAGCGGGGGGCGGGAGACCCAGTACTTC; CDR3: CASTLGSGGRETQYF
V: TRBV10-3; D: .; size: .; J: TRBJ1-1; DNA: TGTGCCATCAGTGGATTGGGTCAGGGGACCATGAACACTGAAGCTTTCTTT; CDR3: CAISGLGQGTMNTEAFF
V: TRBV2; D: .; size: .; J: TRBJ1-3; DNA: TGTGCCTGTCGACAGACAGGAAACACCATATATTTT; CDR3: CACRQTGNTIYF
V: TRBV6-4; D: TRBD2; size: .; J: TRBJ2-3; DNA: TGTGCCAGCAGTGTTCTAGCGGGGGGGCCGGATACGCAGTATTTT; CDR3: CASSVLAGGPDTQYF
V: TRBV6-5; D: TRBD1; size: .; J: TRBJ1-2; DNA: TGTGCCTTACGCAGGGGGAACAACTATGGCTACACCTTC; CDR3: CALRRGNNYGYTF
V: TRBV11-2; D: .; size: .; J: TRBJ1-2; DNA: TGTGCCAGCAGCTCACCGGTCTGGGGCTACACCTTC; CDR3: CASSSPVWGYTF
V: TRBV4-1; D: .; size: large; J: TRBJ1-5; DNA: TGCGCCAGCAGCCAAGTGGTAGATAGCAATCAGCCCCAGCATTTT; CDR3: CASSQVVDSNQPQHF
V: TRBV7-2; D: TRBD1; size: .; J: TRBJ1-5; DNA: TGTGCCAGCAGCTTTACACAGGGGAGCAATCAGCCCCAGCATTTT; CDR3: CASSFTQGSNQPQHF
V: TRBV2; D: .; size: few; J: TRBJ1-2; DNA: TGTGCCAGCAGCTTCCGGGCGGGGGCTCGGGGTGGCTACACCTTC; CDR3: CASSFRAGARGGYTF
V: TRBV10-2; D: .; size: .; J: TRBJ1-4; DNA: TGCGCCAGCAGTGAGCCGGGACACCGGAATGAAAAACTGTTTTTT; CDR3: CASSEPGHRNEKLFF
V: TRBV18; D: TRBD1; size: .; J: TRBJ1-5; DNA: TGTGCCAGCTCCCTCGGGACAGGGGGAAATCAGCCCCAGCATTTT; CDR3: CASSLGTGGNQPQHF
V: TRBV7-2; D: .; size: .; J: TRBJ2-1; DNA: TGTGCCAGCAGCCCCGAGGGGGGGGCCGCCAATGAGCAGTTCTTC; CDR3: CASSPEGGAANEQFF
V: TRBV1; D: .; size: .; J: TRBJ2-2; DNA: TGCACCAGCAGCCTGAGGCTAGCGGGGGCCAACACCGGGGAGCTGTTTTTT; CDR3: CTSSLRLAGANTGELFF
V: TRBV4-1; D: .; size: once; J: TRBJ2-5; DNA: TGCGCCAGCAGCCAAGATCGTCGGGGGACTCAAGAGACCCAGTACTTC; CDR3: CASSQDRRGTQETQYF
V: TRBV7-9; D: .; size: .; J: TRBJ1-6; DNA: TGTGCCAGCAACCCCGGACAGCATAATTCACCCCTCCACTTT; CDR3: CASNPGQHNSPLHF
V: TRBV7-8; D: .; size: .; J: TRBJ1-5; DNA: TGTGCCAGCAGCTTAGAGTACGGTAGCAATCAGCCCCAGCATTTT; CDR3: CASSLEYGSNQPQHF
V: TRBV27; D: .; size: .; J: TRBJ1-1; DNA: TGTGCCAGCAGTTTATCCCGGACATCGGACACTGAAGCTTTCTTT; CDR3: CASSLSRTSDTEAFF
V: TRBV7-9; D: .; size: .; J: TRBJ1-5; DNA: TGTGCCAGCAGCTCGGGGGTGTCGCTAAAGGTGGCCCAGCATTTT; CDR3: CASSSGVSLKVAQHF
V: TRBV28; D: .; size: .; J: TRBJ1-4; DNA: TGTGCCAGCAGTTTCGGCGGGGAATCGAGTACTAATGAAAAACTGTTTTTT; CDR3: CASSFGGESSTNEKLFF
V: TRBV7-8; D: .; size: .; J: TRBJ1-1; DNA: TGTGCCAGCAGCTCTTACAGGGTTCCGCAGGGACGGGGTGAAGCTTTCTTT; CDR3: CASSSYRVPQGRGEAFF